Listed here are 7 T cell receptor beta chains from one sample, sequenced in a study of CD8 T cells in Susac syndrome. Reverse transcription of roughly 0.45 to 1 ug RNA was performed with random hexamers. TCRdb called the immunoSEQ multiplex PCR reads again in MiXCR, with one record for every CDR3 protein. This table holds about 80,000 distinct CDR3 sequences, approximately 94% found once. The material sequenced was CD8+ T cells from PBMCs. These receptors originate from a human donor in good health.

The V gene is TRBV12-3 or TRBV12-4, the J gene TRBJ1-2; unclear D gene. This CDR3 comprises 12 residues. With 5 bases removed from V and 6 bases from J, the gap between germline ends came to 10 bases. This chain's CDR3 is CASSPGPDGYTF. The CDR3 DNA sequence: TGTGCCAGCAGTCCCGGGCCTGATGGCTACACCTTC.

The chain links TRBV6-2 or TRBV6-3 to TRBJ1-2; tentative D call: TRBD1 (6 bases). CDR1 is MNHEY, CDR2 SVGEGT, per germline. CDR3 length: 14 amino acids. V shed 6 bases and J shed 4 bases, with 15 bases lying between them. The CDR3 nucleotides are TGTGCCAGCAGACAGGGCAGGGGAATCTATGGCTACACCTTC. This codes for CASRQGRGIYGYTF.

The gene calls are TRBV5-1 and TRBJ2-1; TRBD1 is a possible D gene (6 bases). CDR3 length equals 15 residues. Germline V CDR1 and CDR2: SGHRS, YFSETQ. The V gene lost 0 bases and the J gene lost 8 bases, with 15 bases spanning the gap. As DNA, the CDR3 is TGCGCCAGCAGCTTGGCGGACAGTCTAGAGGATGAGCAGTTCTTC. Its protein is CASSLADSLEDEQFF.

Regarding this clonotype: Mismatch with germline at one junction end may stem from a read error. V gene TRBV7-9 combines with J gene TRBJ1-1; TRBD1 might be the D (6 bases). CDR1 and CDR2 from the germline V gene are SEHNR and FQNEAQ (reference sequence). The CDR3 runs to 13 residues. The CDR3: CASSPEGVPRAAF. The CDR3 nucleotides are TGTGCCAGCAGCCCTGAGGGGGTTCCAAGGGCGGCATTT.

The gene calls are TRBV6-4 and TRBJ2-1, with D possibly being TRBD1 (7 bases). The CDR3 has 16 amino acids. CDR1 and CDR2 from the germline V gene are MRHNA and SNTAGT. Trimming removed 3 bases from V and 0 bases from J, with 12 bases in between. The DNA of the CDR3 is TGTGCCAGCAGTGATCAGCAGGGGGGCTCCTACAATGAGCAGTTCTTC. The encoded protein is CASSDQQGGSYNEQFF.

The chain recombines TRBV5-6 with TRBJ2-7; the D is unclear. V was trimmed by 2 bases and J by 4 bases, leaving 4 bases between them. The germline CDR1 and CDR2 sequences are SGHDT and YYEEEE. This CDR3 is built from 11 residues. The chain's CDR3 is CASSFRYEQYV. In DNA form, the CDR3 reads TGTGCCAGCAGCTTTCGGTACGAGCAGTACGTC.

This clonotype has just one count. This chain links TRBV12-3 or TRBV12-4 with TRBJ1-1; D unresolved. The CDR3 has 12 amino acids. Trimming removed 3 bases from V and 4 bases from J, with 6 bases in between. DNA of the CDR3: TGTGCCAGCAGTTTTCAAGGCACTGAAGCTTTCTTT. Translated, it gives CASSFQGTEAFF.